The T cell receptor (beta chain) under discussion was sequenced for a study of T cell changes during pregnancy in multiple sclerosis. The repertoire was sequenced with immunoSEQ multiplex PCR; TCRdb's copy has only in-frame clones and lacks some. Among 60,000 to 95,000 clones listed, 90% to 95% were seen once. Germline CDR1 and CDR2: SGHRS and YFSETQ. Trimming took 0 bases from V and 1 from J; bases not matched to a gene: 2. This CDR3 region has 16 residues. The sequenced sample was CD4+ T cells from peripheral blood mononuclear cells, obtained before pregnancy. The chain has TRBV5-1 and TRBJ2-3; 10 nucleotides agree with TRBD2. This sequence originates from a female donor with multiple sclerosis, enrolled in a pregnancy study. The CDR3 DNA follows: TGCGCCAGCAGCTTGGTAGCGGGAGGAGGCACAGATACGCAGTATTTT. Translation gives CASSLVAGGGTDTQYF.